This T cell receptor beta chain was profiled in a study of control samples from healthy donors and cancer patients. Assay: immunoSEQ multiplex PCR; the TCRdb copy retains only in-frame clones and omits some. Altogether more than 95,000 clones are present, roughly nine tenths being singletons, with the ten largest covering more than 1.5%. On this clone itself: Other DNA sequences in the sample encode the same CDR3.

Trimming stripped 0 bases from V and 2 bases from J, with 8 bases between. This CDR3 region has 14 residues. CDR1 is SGHRS and CDR2 is YFSETQ in the germline V gene. The V and J genes are TRBV5-1 and TRBJ2-5; D unclear. This TCR derives from a young man in good health. The sample comprised blood. For the CDR3, the DNA is TGCGCCAGCAGCTTGGGCGGATTACAAGAGACCCAGTACTTC. Residues: CASSLGGLQETQYF.